Following are 16 T cell receptor beta chains from one sample sequenced in a study of PD-1 blockade in classical Hodgkin lymphoma. Method: immunoSEQ multiplex PCR; TCRdb's copy keeps in-frame clones and lacks some. The table records roughly 39,000 clones, 70% to 80% of them present only once. Time point in this sample: cycle 4 day 1 (C4D1), after five to seven weeks of nivolumab. Patients all relapsed after autologous stem cell transplantation, and there was variation in brentuximab vedotin exposure. This specimen consisted of peripheral blood mononuclear cells (PBMCs), obtained before the fourth cycle of nivolumab. The receptors were sampled from a human donor with classical Hodgkin lymphoma.

This clone occurred a few times. The rearrangement uses TRBV4-2 and TRBJ2-7; the D is unclear. CDR1 and CDR2 (germline): LGHNA, YNFKEQ. V was clipped by 1 base and J by 2 bases, with 9 bases between them. The CDR3 covers 14 residues. The CDR3 protein is CASSQAHTTYEQYF. The CDR3 bases are TGTGCCAGCAGCCAAGCCCACACCACCTACGAGCAGTACTTC.

The gene calls are TRBV30 and TRBJ2-7; D is perhaps TRBD1 or TRBD2 (5 bases each). V lost 4 bases and J 4 bases, leaving 14 bases between the germline ends. Germline V CDR1 and CDR2: GTSNPN, SVGIG (reference sequence). The CDR3 spans 13 residues. The CDR3 loop is CAWTRELGYEQYF. CDR3 in DNA: TGTGCCTGGACCAGGGAGTTGGGGTACGAGCAGTACTTC.

The rearrangement links TRBV19 to TRBJ2-7; D unresolved. From germline, CDR1 is LNHDA and CDR2 SQIVND (reference sequence). The CDR3 sequence is 14 residues long. Trimming removed 3 bases from V and 0 bases from J, with 9 bases in between. The CDR3 DNA is TGTGCCAGTAGTATTGCCAGTTTCTCCTACGAGCAGTACTTC. The encoded protein is CASSIASFSYEQYF.

This clone was seen once. This chain connects TRBV7-2 to TRBJ2-3; 14 nucleotides match TRBD2. There are 17 residues in the CDR3. Per germline, CDR1 SGHTA and CDR2 FQGNSA. The V gene end was trimmed by 6 bases and the J gene end by 0 bases; junction bases not matched to a gene: 5. CDR3 bases: TGTGCCAGCAGATCTGGACTAGCGGGGGGAAGCACAGATACGCAGTATTTT. It specifies CASRSGLAGGSTDTQYF.

This CDR3 is CATSIDRLMNTEAFF. In DNA, the CDR3 is TGTGCCACCTCTATCGACAGGTTGATGAACACTGAAGCTTTCTTT. The chain has TRBV15 and TRBJ1-1, with D perhaps TRBD1 (6 bases). From germline, CDR1 is LNHNV and CDR2 YYDKDF (reference sequence). The CDR3 has 15 amino acids. The ends were cut back, 8 bases at V and 0 bases at J, with 16 bases in the middle. The full variable domain, completed using reference TRBV15 and TRBJ1-1, is DAMVIQNPRYQVTQFGKPVTLSCSQTLNHNVMYWYQQKSSQAPKLLFHYYDKDFNNEADTPDNFQSRRPNTSFCFLDIRSPGLGDTAMYLCATSIDRLMNTEAFFGQGTRLTVV.

The rearrangement uses TRBV28 and TRBJ1-4; no firm D call. Germline V gene lookup returns CDR1 MDHEN and CDR2 SYDVKM. This CDR3 is built from 15 residues. Trimming left V 6 bases short and J 7 bases short, with 18 bases between. The CDR3 is CASSYMGALGEKLFF. CDR3 nucleotide sequence: TGTGCCAGCAGCTATATGGGTGCGCTTGGTGAAAAACTGTTTTTT. Full variable domain (missing parts from reference TRBV28 and TRBJ1-4): DVKVTQSSRYLVKRTGEKVFLECVQDMDHENMFWYRQDPGLGLRLIYFSYDVKMKEKGDIPEGYSVSREKKERFSLILESASTNQTSMYLCASSYMGALGEKLFFGSGTQLSVL.

The rearrangement joins TRBV5-1 to TRBJ2-7; the match to TRBD1 covers 8 bases. The CDR3 runs to 15 residues. Germline V lookup: CDR1 SGHRS, CDR2 YFSETQ. Losses at the gene ends were 4 bases for V and 3 bases for J; bases not matched to a gene: 9. The DNA for the CDR3 is TGCGCCAGCAGCATCGGACAGGGTTGGATCTACGAGCAGTACTTC. The encoded protein is CASSIGQGWIYEQYF.

The chain is built from TRBV19 and TRBJ1-4; no reliable D call. Germline V CDR1 and CDR2: LNHDA, SQIVND (reference sequence). This CDR3 contains 14 residues. Trimming shortened V by 6 bases and J by 3 bases, and 11 bases separated the two germline ends. In DNA, the CDR3 is TGTGCCAGTAGGCGGGAAGCGGCTAATGAAAAACTGTTTTTT. Translated: CASRREAANEKLFF.

This clone appeared a few times. J is TRBJ1-5 and V is TRBV27; no clear D gene. The germline V gene encodes CDR1 MNHEY and CDR2 SMNVEV (reference sequence). V was trimmed by 5 bases and J by 0 bases, leaving 5 bases between them. The CDR3 sequence is 13 residues long. CDR3 DNA sequence: TGTGCCAGCAGTCCTTATAGCAATCAGCCCCAGCATTTT. Its protein is CASSPYSNQPQHF.

The rearrangement uses TRBV2 and TRBJ1-3; weak D call: TRBD1 (5 bases). V was shortened by 6 bases and J by 0 bases, with 12 bases between the two germline ends. The CDR3 spans 15 residues. Germline values: CDR1 SNHLY, CDR2 FYNNEI. CDR3 nucleotide sequence: TGTGCCAGCAGCCGGGGCATTAGCTCTGGAAACACCATATATTTT. This gives the protein CASSRGISSGNTIYF.

V gene TRBV25-1 combines with J gene TRBJ2-7; maybe TRBD1 (5 bases). The ends were cut back, 1 base at V and 5 bases at J, with 15 bases in the middle. This CDR3 comprises 15 residues. The germline V gene has CDR1 MGHDK and CDR2 SYGVNS. This CDR3 is CASSESTQGTDEQYF. The CDR3 region has the DNA TGTGCCAGCAGTGAATCTACCCAGGGTACTGACGAGCAGTACTTC.

This clone is a singleton in its sample. The chain joins TRBV5-6 to TRBJ2-1; D unresolved. CDR3 length: 12 residues. CDR1 is SGHDT, CDR2 YYEEEE, per germline. The germline V and J ends were trimmed by 0 bases and 5 bases, with 3 bases remaining between them. CDR3 sequence (DNA): TGTGCCAGCAGCTTGGATAACAATGAGCAGTTCTTC. Amino acid sequence: CASSLDNNEQFF.

The J gene is TRBJ2-1, the V gene TRBV5-1; weak D call: TRBD2 (5 bases). The V end lost 7 bases, the J end lost 7 bases, and 9 bases lay between the germline ends. The CDR3 spans 11 residues. The germline V gene encodes CDR1 SGHRS and CDR2 YFSETQ. CDR3 sequence (DNA): TGCGCCAGCGCGAGGGCGAATGAGCAGTTCTTC. Residues: CASARANEQFF.

CDR3 region: CAINSQRPTDTQYF. In DNA, the CDR3 is TGTGCCATAAACAGCCAGAGACCCACAGATACGCAGTATTTT. The V call is TRBV6-1, the J call TRBJ2-3; D unclear. In germline, CDR1 is MNHNS, CDR2 SASEGT. The CDR3 sequence is 14 residues long. Trimming took off 10 bases at V and 2 bases at J, with 16 bases between the two ends.

The chain combines TRBV19 with TRBJ2-5; D might be TRBD2 (5 bases). V was trimmed by 0 bases and J by 5 bases, leaving 10 bases between them. The CDR3 is 14 residues long. Germline CDR1 is LNHDA and CDR2 is SQIVND (reference sequence). The CDR3 coding sequence is TGTGCCAGTAGTATAGAACCGGGGTTGGAGACCCAGTACTTC. Residues: CASSIEPGLETQYF. Based on the CDR3 plus reference TRBV19 and TRBJ2-5, the full variable domain is DGGITQSPKYLFRKEGQNVTLSCEQNLNHDAMYWYRQDPGQGLRLIYYSQIVNDFQKGDIAEGYSVSREKKESFPLTVTSAQKNPTAFYLCASSIEPGLETQYFGPGTRLLVL.

This chain connects TRBV29-1 to TRBJ2-5; no firm D call. The ends were cut back, 4 bases at V and 7 bases at J, with 10 bases in the middle. In germline, CDR1 is SQVTM, CDR2 ANQGSEA. This CDR3 has 11 amino acids. The chain's CDR3 is CSVVGVGTQYF. CDR3 coding DNA: TGCAGCGTTGTTGGCGTAGGGACCCAGTACTTC.